The clone carrying this T cell receptor (beta chain) was found a few times. Its antigen is unidentified. TCR cDNA, made by 5'RACE template switching, carried an added universal primer site and UMIs. One entry per CDR3 protein results from TCRdb running MiXCR on the 5' RACE reads. The table shows fewer than 450,000 distinct CDR3 sequences, with roughly 10% occurring only once. The data derive from a study of T cells after yellow fever vaccination. On the study more broadly: Some fractions had low cell numbers, and these were prepared with SMART-Seq v4 Ultra Low Input.

Germline V gene sequence: CDR1 MNHEY, CDR2 SMNVEV (reference sequence). V shed 4 bases, J shed 5 bases, and the junction held 13 bases outside the gene matches. The CDR3 contains 17 residues. General study findings and limits: Peaking on day 5 versus 15, the secondary response was faster but weaker.

The TCR sequence derives from a young man who received the YFV17D yellow fever vaccine. The sample in question was PBMCs, obtained on the day of the first yellow fever vaccination. The chain is built from TRBV27 and TRBJ2-1, with 8 bases aligning to TRBD1. CDR3 region: CASSSTTRQGLNNEQFF. The CDR3 DNA reads as TGTGCCAGCAGTTCCACTACCCGACAGGGGTTGAACAATGAGCAGTTCTTC.